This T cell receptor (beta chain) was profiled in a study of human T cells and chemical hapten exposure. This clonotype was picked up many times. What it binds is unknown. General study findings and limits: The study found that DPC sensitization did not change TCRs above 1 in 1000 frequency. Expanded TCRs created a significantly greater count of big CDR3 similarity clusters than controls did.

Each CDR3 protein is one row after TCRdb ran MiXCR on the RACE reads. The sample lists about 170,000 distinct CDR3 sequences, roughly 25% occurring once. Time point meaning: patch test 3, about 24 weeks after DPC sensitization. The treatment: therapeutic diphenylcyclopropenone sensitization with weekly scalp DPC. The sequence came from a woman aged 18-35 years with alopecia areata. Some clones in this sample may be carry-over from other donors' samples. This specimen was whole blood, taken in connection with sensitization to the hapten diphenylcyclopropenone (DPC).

The CDR3 nucleotides are TGCGCCAGCAAGAGGGGCGATGGCACAGATACGCAGTATTTT. Its translation is CASKRGDGTDTQYF. The chain links TRBV23-1 to TRBJ2-3; D possibly matches TRBD1 or TRBD2 (5 bases each). TRBV23-1 is an open reading frame, and its role is uncertain. The CDR3 has 14 residues. Trimming removed 7 bases from V and 1 base from J, with 12 bases in between.